The present T cell receptor (beta chain) was sequenced within a study of blood T cell repertoires in COVID-19. Study summary: Donors in the United States, Italy and Spain gave samples during acute or convalescent COVID-19.

Generated by immunoSEQ multiplex PCR, the TCRdb table keeps only in-frame clones and is missing some. The table shows roughly 220,000 clones, with just over 85% occurring only once. This CDR3 comprises 17 residues. CDR1 and CDR2 (germline): LGHNA, YNFKEQ. The V and J ends lost 0 bases and 3 bases, in that order; junction bases with no gene match: 9. The chain couples TRBV4-2 to TRBJ1-1; 8 bases map to TRBD1. Sequencing was performed on peripheral blood. The receptor's source is a man older than 75 with acute or convalescent COVID-19. The CDR3 protein is CASSQDGDRRLYTEAFF. The CDR3 DNA reads TGTGCCAGCAGCCAAGACGGGGACAGGAGACTTTACACTGAAGCTTTCTTT.